Shown below are 15 T cell receptor beta chains from a single sample sequenced in a study of blood T cell repertoires in COVID-19. The data were produced by immunoSEQ multiplex PCR, yet TCRdb's version contains in-frame clones alone and is incomplete. The sample shows 40,000 to 50,000 clones, approximately 87% of them seen only once. Specimen: peripheral blood. The receptor source for this set is an elderly woman with COVID-19, enrolled during active disease.

The chain joins TRBV6-5 to TRBJ1-4, with TRBD1 identical over 9 bases. Germline V gene lookup returns CDR1 MNHEY and CDR2 SVGAGI. Trimming took 6 bases from V and 8 from J; bases not matched to a gene: 10. This CDR3 is 15 amino acids long. CDR3 sequence (DNA): TGTGCCAGCAGGCCATACAGGGGGCAAGGCGAAAAACTGTTTTTT. This translates into CASRPYRGQGEKLFF.

The genes are TRBV18 and TRBJ2-1; 9 bases are a match to TRBD2. The CDR3 extends over 14 amino acids. Germline trimming cut 4 bases from V and 7 bases from J; bases unmatched to any gene: 5. Looked up from germline, CDR1 is KGHSH and CDR2 is LQKENI. The CDR3 nucleotides read TGTGCCAGCTCACTAGCGGGAGTTGGTAATGAGCAGTTCTTC. It yields the protein CASSLAGVGNEQFF.

The gene calls are TRBV5-6 and TRBJ1-3; 7 bases agree with TRBD1. The ends lost 3 bases at V and 2 bases at J; junction bases unmatched: 14. CDR1 SGHDT and CDR2 YYEEEE come from the germline V gene. The length of the CDR3 is 18 residues. The CDR3 sequence is CASSSSRQGLIAGNTIYF. CDR3 nucleotides: TGTGCCAGCAGCTCAAGCCGACAGGGTTTAATCGCTGGAAACACCATATATTTT. The full variable domain, in which reference TRBV5-6 and TRBJ1-3 provide the parts outside the CDR3, is DAGVTQSPTHLIKTRGQQVTLRCSPKSGHDTVSWYQQALGQGPQFIFQYYEEEERQRGNFPDRFSGHQFPNYSSELNVNALLLGDSALYLCASSSSRQGLIAGNTIYFGEGSWLTVV.

The V gene is TRBV27, the J gene TRBJ1-5, with TRBD1 matching over 7 bases. The CDR3 loop spans 15 amino acids. The J segment lost 3 bases and the V segment lost 2 bases, leaving 4 bases of the junction unmatched. Germline CDR1 and CDR2: MNHEY and SMNVEV (reference sequence). CDR3 in DNA: TGTGCCAGCAGTTTAACTGGGACAGACAATCAGCCCCAGCATTTT. Translating it yields CASSLTGTDNQPQHF.

This chain uses TRBV5-1 with TRBJ1-1, with D possibly matching TRBD1 (6 bases). V lost 5 bases and J lost 4, with 12 bases in between. The germline V gene encodes CDR1 SGHRS and CDR2 YFSETQ. The CDR3 has 13 residues. The chain's CDR3 is CASSYAGVTEAFF. The CDR3 DNA reads as TGCGCCAGCAGTTATGCAGGGGTCACTGAAGCTTTCTTT.

This clone occurred once. This chain links TRBV6-5 with TRBJ2-7; TRBD2 agrees at 8 bases. V was pared by 3 bases and J by 6 bases, with 7 bases of the junction left unmatched. Germline V gene data show CDR1 as MNHEY and CDR2 as SVGAGI. CDR3 length: 14 amino acids. The CDR3 loop is CASSYHGRATEQYF. CDR3 bases: TGTGCCAGCAGTTATCACGGGAGGGCCACCGAGCAGTACTTC.

Of note for this clone: Other DNA sequences in the sample encode the same CDR3. The CDR3 region has the DNA TGCGCCAGCAGCAGGGACACACTAAACACTGAAGCTTTCTTT. It specifies CASSRDTLNTEAFF. The chain employs TRBV5-1 and TRBJ1-1; D may be TRBD1 (6 bases). The CDR3 contains 14 residues. Trimming left V 4 bases short and J 2 bases short, with 12 bases between. From germline, CDR1 is SGHRS and CDR2 YFSETQ.

CDR3 sequence reads: CASSLGGRLPQYF. CDR3 bases: TGCGCCAGCAGCCTGGGCGGGAGACTTCCGCAGTATTTT. The rearrangement uses TRBV5-1 and TRBJ2-3; 7 bases match TRBD2. From germline, CDR1 is SGHRS and CDR2 YFSETQ. The CDR3 is 13 amino acids. Trimming removed 4 bases from V and 10 bases from J; junction bases left unmatched: 9. The full variable domain, its missing parts supplied by reference TRBV5-1 and TRBJ2-3, is KAGVTQTPRYLIKTRGQQVTLSCSPISGHRSVSWYQQTPGQGLQFLFEYFSETQRNKGNFPGRFSGRQFSNSRSEMNVSTLELGDSALYLCASSLGGRLPQYFGPGTRLTVL.

The chain employs TRBV6-2 or TRBV6-3 and TRBJ2-1; 14 positions agree with TRBD2. V lost 2 bases, J lost 0 bases, and 9 bases stayed unmatched. The germline V gene encodes CDR1 MNHEY and CDR2 SVGEGT. CDR3 length: 20 residues. The CDR3 loop reads CASSYPNGLAGGRSYNEQFF. The DNA of the CDR3 is TGTGCCAGCAGTTACCCAAACGGACTAGCGGGGGGCCGCTCCTACAATGAGCAGTTCTTC.

This clone appeared a single time. The V call is TRBV11-1, the J call TRBJ2-5; tentative D call: TRBD1 (5 bases). V was trimmed by 1 base and J by 8 bases, leaving 11 bases between them. The CDR3 contains 13 residues. Germline CDR1 is SGHAT and CDR2 is FQDESV (reference sequence). CDR3 bases: TGTGCCAGCAGCTTAGTGGCCCAGGGAACCCAGTACTTC. Translation gives CASSLVAQGTQYF.

This chain links TRBV27 with TRBJ2-7, with 9 nucleotides matching TRBD1. V was pared by 6 bases and J by 6 bases, with 9 bases of the junction left unmatched. The length of the CDR3 is 14 residues. In germline, CDR1 is MNHEY, CDR2 SMNVEV (reference sequence). In nucleotides, the CDR3 is TGTGCCAGCAGACCCACAGGGGGCGCTGCCGAGCAGTACTTC. It yields the protein CASRPTGGAAEQYF.

This chain links TRBV7-9 with TRBJ1-6, with D perhaps matching TRBD1 (5 bases). Germline CDR1 and CDR2: SEHNR and FQNEAQ (reference sequence). Trimming took off 4 bases at V and 5 bases at J, with 12 bases between the two ends. The CDR3 is 15 amino acids. This chain's CDR3 is CASSSSQGNNSPLHF. CDR3 in DNA: TGTGCCAGCAGCTCCTCCCAGGGAAATAATTCACCCCTCCACTTT.

J is TRBJ1-1 and V is TRBV29-1; the match to TRBD1 covers 8 bases. Trimming took 6 bases from V and 3 from J; bases not matched to a gene: 6. The length of the CDR3 is 13 residues. Germline V CDR1 and CDR2: SQVTM, ANQGSEA. In nucleotides, the CDR3 is TGCAGCGTCAAAACAGGGGGGTACACTGAAGCTTTCTTT. Translated, it gives CSVKTGGYTEAFF.

The chain has TRBV19 and TRBJ1-5; D gene unclear. The germline V and J ends were trimmed by 1 base and 3 bases, with 13 bases remaining between them. Germline V gene lookup returns CDR1 LNHDA and CDR2 SQIVND (reference sequence). The CDR3 is made up of 16 amino acids. For the CDR3, the DNA is TGTGCCAGTAGTATAGGTCCCGGGAGTTACAATCAGCCCCAGCATTTT. It encodes CASSIGPGSYNQPQHF.

This clone is a singleton in its sample. The V gene is TRBV3-1 (or the pseudogene TRBV3-2), the J gene TRBJ2-1; 10 positions match TRBD2. The germline CDR1 and CDR2 sequences are LGHDT and YNNKEL (reference sequence). Unmatched junction bases numbered 6, after V lost 4 bases and J lost 9 bases. The CDR3 is made up of 14 amino acids. This chain's CDR3 is CASSRRTSGGEQFF. The CDR3 DNA reads as TGTGCCAGCAGCCGCCGGACTAGCGGCGGTGAGCAGTTCTTC.